This T cell receptor beta chain was observed in a study of vaccination and CD4 T cells after COVID-19. Looking at the study overall: Stimulation of cells relied on overlapping spike peptides derived from SARS-CoV-2, HCoV-NL63, HCoV-OC43 and HCoV-229E. General observations from the study: Median SARS-CoV-2-reactive clonotype numbers rose nonsignificantly, about 20 to 40.

Of note for this clonotype: Its antigen is unknown.

CDR1 and CDR2 (germline): LGHNA, YSLEER. With 3 bases removed from V and 0 bases from J, the gap between germline ends came to 15 bases. The CDR3 spans 17 residues. Regarding treatment: roughly 11-day PBMC culture with coronavirus spike peptide pools or control peptides (ViraFEST assay). The unexposed donor provided CD4+ T cells, which were taken before the COVID-19 pandemic (2011-2018). Probing of unexposed-donor CD4+ T cells with SARS-CoV-2 S/N and four cold-coronavirus spikes was done, cells permitting. Cultured CD4+ T-cell DNA underwent Oncomine TCR Beta short-read sequencing. The source of extracted genomic DNA was cultured CD4+ T cells. TCRdb redid the calling of the PCR reads with MiXCR, one entry per CDR3 protein. Among more than 8,500 distinct CDR3 sequences listed, 25% to 35% were seen once.

This receptor was taken from a human donor in good health. The rearrangement links TRBV4-3 to TRBJ1-3; D is possibly TRBD1 (5 bases). The sequencing sample was made of CD4+ T cells from blood, cultured in vitro. The CDR3 here is CASSQAPGLSSGNTIYF. DNA of the CDR3: TGCGCCAGCAGCCAGGCACCGGGACTGAGCTCTGGAAACACCATATATTTT.